These 8 T cell receptor beta chains were all obtained from the same sample, sequenced in a study of blood T cell repertoires in COVID-19. Generated by immunoSEQ multiplex PCR, the TCRdb table keeps only in-frame clones and is missing some. In the table there are about 98,000 clones, 82% of which are singletons. Sequencing was performed on peripheral blood. Receptors were obtained from a man aged 65 to 79 with active or convalescent COVID-19.

This clone appeared a few times. The chain uses TRBV18 and TRBJ1-6, with D uncertain. The CDR3 spans 13 residues. Germline V lookup: CDR1 KGHSH, CDR2 LQKENI. The V end was cut by 4 bases, the J end by 6 bases, with 7 bases between. CDR3 coding DNA: TGTGCCAGCTCACACGACACTAATTCACCCCTCCACTTT. Translating it yields CASSHDTNSPLHF.

The DNA of the CDR3 is TGTGCCAGCAGCTTAGGCGATTACGAGCAGTACTTC. This sequence encodes CASSLGDYEQYF. V is TRBV11-2 and J is TRBJ2-7; D ambiguous. Trimming pared 1 base from V and 4 bases from J, leaving 5 bases between. Germline assignment: CDR1 SGHAT and CDR2 FQNNGV. This CDR3 is 12 amino acids long.

V and J are TRBV20-1 and TRBJ2-7, with TRBD1 identical over 9 bases. Germline CDR1 reads DFQATT; CDR2 reads SNEGSKA (reference sequence). Trimming at V came to 3 bases and at J to 4 bases, leaving 4 bases not matched to a gene. The CDR3 runs to 13 residues. As DNA, the CDR3 is TGCAGTGCTAGTACAGGGGGCGCTTACGAGCAGTACTTC. Translation gives CSASTGGAYEQYF.

J is TRBJ1-2 and V is TRBV6-5, with 7 bases lining up with TRBD1. The CDR3 runs 15 residues. V was clipped by 7 bases and J by 7 bases; unmatched bases: 15. CDR1 is MNHEY, CDR2 SVGAGI, per germline. The DNA for the CDR3 is TGTGCCAGCACCCCGTGGGGGGACAGTAGTTTTGGCTACACCTTC. Translated: CASTPWGDSSFGYTF.

CDR3 protein: CASSGGLSASGGVNEQFF. The CDR3 coding sequence is TGTGCCAGCAGTGGGGGATTGTCAGCTAGCGGGGGCGTGAATGAGCAGTTCTTC. The J gene is TRBJ2-1, the V gene TRBV6-1; 10 bases map to TRBD2. This CDR3 is 18 amino acids long. J lost 7 bases, V lost 4 bases, and 16 bases had no gene match. In germline, CDR1 is MNHNS, CDR2 SASEGT.

This clone was recorded once. The V and J genes are TRBV5-6 and TRBJ1-2; 7 bases align to TRBD1. The CDR3 has 13 amino acids. Germline lookup yields CDR1 SGHDT and CDR2 YYEEEE. V was pared by 3 bases and J by 8 bases, with 7 bases of the junction left unmatched. The CDR3 DNA reads TGTGCCAGCAGCTCCATTGACAGGGACGGCTACACCTTC. Translated, it gives CASSSIDRDGYTF.

The gene calls are TRBV3-1 (or the pseudogene TRBV3-2) and TRBJ2-1; the D gene is possibly TRBD2 (5 bases). The CDR3 has 21 amino acids. Trimming pared 1 base from V and 0 bases from J, leaving 25 bases between. The germline gives CDR1 LGHDT, CDR2 YNNKEL (reference sequence). The chain's CDR3 is CASSQVLEARGPHSSYNEQFF. Written as DNA, the CDR3 is TGTGCCAGCAGCCAAGTGTTAGAGGCCCGAGGGCCCCACAGCTCCTACAATGAGCAGTTCTTC.

The chain links TRBV12-3 or TRBV12-4 to TRBJ1-4, with D hard to call. CDR3 size: 13 residues. Trimming cost V 5 bases and J 5 bases, with 9 bases left between them. CDR3 sequence: CASSVQENEKLFF. The CDR3 coding sequence is TGTGCCAGCAGTGTCCAGGAAAATGAAAAACTGTTTTTT.